The 6 T cell receptor beta chains in this list originate from one sample, sequenced in a study of blood T cell repertoires in COVID-19. Clones were sequenced by immunoSEQ multiplex PCR, and TCRdb holds only the in-frame ones, with some missing. This sample yields about 71,000 clones, of which around nine tenths are seen a single time; roughly 5% belongs to the top ten. What was sequenced was peripheral blood. The receptors come from a woman between 18 and 30 years old with acute or convalescent COVID-19.

CDR3 residues: CASALQGRTEAFF. The CDR3, as DNA: TGTGCCAGCGCTTTACAGGGGCGGACTGAAGCTTTCTTT. This rearrangement joins TRBV18 to TRBJ1-1, with TRBD1 identical over 7 bases. Trimming at V came to 8 bases and at J to 5 bases, leaving 8 bases not matched to a gene. Germline loops: CDR1 KGHSH, CDR2 LQKENI. This CDR3 contains 13 residues.

The chain links TRBV6-2 or TRBV6-3 to TRBJ2-7, with D hard to call. The CDR3 consists of 12 residues. V gave up 2 bases and J gave up 6 bases, with 8 bases separating them. In germline, CDR1 is MNHEY, CDR2 SVGEGT. In DNA, the CDR3 is TGTGCCAGCAGTTACCCTGTCCCCGAGCAGTACTTC. Its protein is CASSYPVPEQYF.

The V call is TRBV7-9, the J call TRBJ1-4, with D tentatively TRBD1 (6 bases). V was trimmed by 4 bases and J by 7 bases, leaving 22 bases between them. The CDR3 sequence is 17 residues long. Germline V lookup: CDR1 SEHNR, CDR2 FQNEAQ (reference sequence). CDR3 bases: TGTGCCAGCAGCTCCGGATCTTGGACAGTTGGGCCTGAAAAACTGTTTTTT. The encoded protein is CASSSGSWTVGPEKLFF.

V is TRBV5-1 and J is TRBJ2-7; 8 nucleotides line up with TRBD2. Per the germline V gene, CDR1 is SGHRS and CDR2 is YFSETQ. Losses at the gene ends were 0 bases for V and 1 base for J; bases not matched to a gene: 0. This CDR3 spans 14 amino acids. This CDR3 is CASSLAGGSYEQYF. The CDR3 nucleotides are TGCGCCAGCAGCTTGGCGGGAGGGTCCTACGAGCAGTACTTC.

V gene TRBV7-9 combines with J gene TRBJ1-3; no firm D call. The CDR3 contains 16 residues. Germline V gene lookup returns CDR1 SEHNR and CDR2 FQNEAQ (reference sequence). The V end lost 7 bases, the J end lost 0 bases, and 16 bases lay between the germline ends. CDR3 nucleotide sequence: TGTGCCAGCATCGCCTTCGGAACAGCCTCTGGAAACACCATATATTTT. Translating it yields CASIAFGTASGNTIYF.

The V call is TRBV6-5, the J call TRBJ1-2, with 8 positions matching TRBD1. Germline V gene data show CDR1 as MNHEY and CDR2 as SVGAGI. CDR3 length equals 14 residues. Unmatched junction bases numbered 8, after V lost 5 bases and J lost 6 bases. The CDR3 loop reads CASSSRGQGHGYTF. For the CDR3, the DNA is TGTGCCAGCAGTAGCCGTGGACAGGGCCATGGCTACACCTTC.